This TCR beta chain is drawn from a study of blood T cell repertoires in COVID-19 (dated by TCRdb to 2018 to 2020). Regarding the complete study: The collaborator samples originated in the United States, Italy and Spain and spanned the acute and convalescent phases of COVID-19. Deeply sampled blood TCRbeta repertoires from subjects exposed to, actively infected with, or recovered from COVID-19 were included in the dataset. The prospective study material was composed of cDNA or gDNA derived from T cells, B-cell-depleted T cells, or PBMCs. Sample metadata almost always included a de-identified subject ID, COVID-19 status, age in years and sex. A freely available public database, intended as a resource for researchers studying the immune response to SARS-CoV-2, is where the repertoires were released. Where available, HLA class I and class II types were obtained from metadata supplied by the sample provider rather than from assay-based typing. The samples were drawn from the first 160 participants of the ongoing ImmuneRACE study and from 1,254 subjects provided by 6 global collaborators.

TCRbeta CDR3 regions were amplified from genomic DNA by means of the immunoSEQ Assay, a bias-controlled multiplex PCR. From the authors' description of their analysis: Within the assay, amplification of reference gene primers was used to estimate how many nucleated cells each sample contained. To quantify the absolute abundance of each unique TCRbeta CDR3 rearrangement, sequence reads were collapsed and filtered. Productive Simpson clonality was computed per sample as the square root of Simpson's diversity index over productive rearrangements. TCRdb obtained this table from immuneACCESS and retained in-frame rearrangements with V and J assigned. These tables miss some clones; where compared with another copy, unresolved V genes account for less than half of the shortfall, and the remainder is unexplained. Clonal size and the V and J genes are those of that table, whereas D and trimming came from the DNA. This sample holds 200,000 to 300,000 clones; just under 85% were observed only once. Together, the top ten hold approximately 6.3% of the sample.

Details on this clone: The clone's antigen remains unknown. Base qualities are not recorded, but no much larger clone differs from it by a single base.

The CDR3 holds 15 amino acids from the cysteine to the phenylalanine. Only the CDR3 portion is preserved as DNA: 45 bases, with reading frame beginning at the first base. Trimming at the junction amounts to 3 bases on V and 0 bases on J, and the germline ends lie 9 bases apart. Per the germline V gene (reference sequence), LGHDT is the CDR1 and YNNKEL is the CDR2. The collaborating institutions used their own protocols to collect whole blood in K2EDTA tubes. For TCRbeta analysis, collaborators shipped samples as frozen whole blood, isolated PBMCs, or DNA extracted from either of those sample types. Results the study describes overall, beyond this receptor: The quantity of clinical and demographic metadata differed by source and by participant and was supplied without curation.

The rearranged chain carries TRBV3-1 (or the pseudogene TRBV3-2) and TRBJ1-3, with the D gene uncertain. Material for sequencing was peripheral blood. The receptor was derived from a woman aged 60-70 years with active or convalescent COVID-19. The DNA is as follows: TGTGCCAGCAGCCAGGCCACCTCCTCTGGAAACACCATATATTTT. This encodes CASSQATSSGNTIYF.